Sequencing of this T cell receptor beta chain was carried out in a study of blood T cell repertoires in COVID-19. CDR1 is MGHRA, CDR2 YSYEKL, per germline. Deletions cut 0 bases from V and 7 bases from J, with 7 bases between. This CDR3 has 13 amino acids. In the original processing: Reference gene primers were amplified, and this amplification served to estimate nucleated cell counts. The table came from immunoSEQ multiplex PCR; TCRdb's copy has only in-frame clones and leaves some out. V, J and clone size were drawn from that table, and D and trimming were deduced from the DNA. Of about 270,000 clones listed, 86% were seen once; the top ten hold over 2%.

The receptor was derived from a woman between 18 and 29 years old who had recovered from COVID-19. V gene TRBV4-1 combines with J gene TRBJ2-1; the D is unclear. The material sequenced was PBMCs or T cells enriched from blood (not recorded which). The CDR3 loop reads CASSQDPLNEQFF. The CDR3 nucleotides are TGCGCCAGCAGCCAAGATCCCCTAAATGAGCAGTTCTTC.